These 9 T cell receptor beta chains were sequenced from one sample in a study of shared clonotypes between healthy human individuals. The protocol was immunoSEQ multiplex PCR, while the TCRdb copy is restricted to in-frame clones and leaves out a portion. Of about 690,000 clones in the sample, less than 95% were seen once. Sequencing was carried out using memory CD8+ T cells from PBMCs. Subset of the sample: CD45RO+ cells pooled with CCR7-negative TemRA cells. Source of these receptors: a young man in good health. Some clones in this sample may be carry-over from other donors' samples.

The chain is built from TRBV5-4 and TRBJ2-2; possibly TRBD2 for D (7 bases). The V and J ends lost 3 bases and 2 bases respectively, with 20 bases between them. Germline V CDR1 and CDR2: SGHNT, YYREEE (reference sequence). The CDR3 has 18 amino acids. The CDR3 protein is CASSWDQGSGTNTGELFF. For the CDR3, the DNA is TGTGCCAGCAGCTGGGACCAGGGAAGCGGGACAAACACCGGGGAGCTGTTTTTT.

The gene calls are TRBV7-8 and TRBJ2-5; D is unresolved. This CDR3 is built from 16 residues. Trimming left V 0 bases short and J 2 bases short, with 13 bases between. The V gene's germline CDR1 is SGHVS and CDR2 FQNEAQ. CDR3 sequence: CASSLATARKQETQYF. For the CDR3, the DNA is TGTGCCAGCAGCTTAGCCACCGCTAGGAAACAAGAGACCCAGTACTTC.

A single count supports this clone. V and J are TRBV7-9 and TRBJ1-2; D is unresolved. V was pared by 1 base and J by 4 bases, with 10 bases between. This CDR3 has 14 residues. The germline CDR1 and CDR2 sequences are SEHNR and FQNEAQ (reference sequence). CDR3 sequence reads: CASSLGPTFYGYTF. In DNA, the CDR3 is TGTGCCAGCAGCTTAGGTCCCACCTTCTATGGCTACACCTTC.

V is TRBV7-9 and J is TRBJ2-3, with D unclear. Between the trimmed V and J ends, which lost 4 bases and 0 bases, there was a span of 5 bases. CDR1 is SEHNR and CDR2 is FQNEAQ in the germline V gene (reference sequence). The CDR3 loop spans 13 amino acids. Written as DNA, the CDR3 is TGTGCCAGCAGCTCCGATAGCACAGATACGCAGTATTTT. Translating it yields CASSSDSTDTQYF.

This clone was seen only once. The genes are TRBV27 and TRBJ2-1; D is perhaps TRBD1 (6 bases). Germline-derived CDR1 and CDR2 are MNHEY and SMNVEV (reference sequence). This CDR3 region has 16 residues. V lost 0 bases and J 6 bases, leaving 15 bases between the germline ends. CDR3 in amino acids: CASSLSITGLANEQFF. Here the CDR3 DNA reads TGTGCCAGCAGTTTATCGATTACAGGGTTGGCCAATGAGCAGTTCTTC.

This chain joins TRBV21-1 and TRBJ2-3; whether TRBD2, the table's D call, matches the DNA was not checked. TRBV21-1 is marked as a pseudogene. The CDR3 loop spans 16 amino acids. The CDR3 region is CASSKRLADGTDTQYF. CDR3 nucleotides: TGTGCCAGCAGCAAAAGACTAGCGGATGGCACAGATACGCAGTATTTT.

The gene calls are TRBV29-1 and TRBJ2-1; tentatively, D is TRBD1 (5 bases). Between the trimmed V and J ends, which lost 4 bases and 4 bases, there was a span of 17 bases. From germline, CDR1 is SQVTM and CDR2 ANQGSEA. The length of the CDR3 is 15 residues. The CDR3 here is CSVGLGVTPYNEQFF. The CDR3 bases are TGCAGCGTTGGGTTAGGGGTCACCCCATACAATGAGCAGTTCTTC.

The V call is TRBV7-3, the J call TRBJ2-7, with 10 bases identical to TRBD2. The germline V gene encodes CDR1 SGHTA and CDR2 FQGTGA. This CDR3 is built from 15 residues. The V gene end was trimmed by 2 bases and the J gene end by 3 bases; junction bases not matched to a gene: 4. Here the CDR3 reads CASSLGLAVNYEQYF. In DNA, the CDR3 is TGTGCCAGCAGCTTAGGACTAGCGGTGAACTACGAGCAGTACTTC.

DNA of the CDR3: TGTGCCAGCAGTTTTCCCCGCTGGGCTGGCTACACCTTC. This gives the protein CASSFPRWAGYTF. The chain recombines TRBV28 with TRBJ1-2; the D is unclear. CDR3 length: 13 residues. Germline V gene lookup returns CDR1 MDHEN and CDR2 SYDVKM. Between the trimmed V and J ends, which lost 3 bases and 7 bases, there was a span of 12 bases.